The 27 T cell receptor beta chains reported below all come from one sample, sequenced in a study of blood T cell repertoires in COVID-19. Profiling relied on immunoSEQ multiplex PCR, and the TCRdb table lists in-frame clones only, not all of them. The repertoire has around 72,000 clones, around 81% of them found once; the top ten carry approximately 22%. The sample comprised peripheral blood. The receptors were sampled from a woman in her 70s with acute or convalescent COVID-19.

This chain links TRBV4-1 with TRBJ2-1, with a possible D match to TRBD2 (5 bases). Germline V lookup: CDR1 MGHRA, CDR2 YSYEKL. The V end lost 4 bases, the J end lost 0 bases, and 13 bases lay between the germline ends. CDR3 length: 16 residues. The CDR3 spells CASSPEGLSSYNEQFF. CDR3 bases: TGCGCCAGCAGCCCCGAGGGCCTCAGCTCCTACAATGAGCAGTTCTTC.

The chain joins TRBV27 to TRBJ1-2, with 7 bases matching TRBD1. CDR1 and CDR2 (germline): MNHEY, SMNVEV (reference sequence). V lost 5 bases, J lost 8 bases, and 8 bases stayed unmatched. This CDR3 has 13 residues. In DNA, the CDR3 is TGTGCCAGCAGTCTCCCGACAGGGAGGGGCTACACCTTC. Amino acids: CASSLPTGRGYTF.

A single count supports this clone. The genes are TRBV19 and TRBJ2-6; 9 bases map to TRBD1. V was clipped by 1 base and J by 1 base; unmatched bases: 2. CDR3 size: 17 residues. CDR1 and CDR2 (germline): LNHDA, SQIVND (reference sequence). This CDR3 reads CASSIAGQGSGANVLTF. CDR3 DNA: TGTGCCAGTAGTATAGCGGGACAGGGTTCTGGGGCCAACGTCCTGACTTTC.

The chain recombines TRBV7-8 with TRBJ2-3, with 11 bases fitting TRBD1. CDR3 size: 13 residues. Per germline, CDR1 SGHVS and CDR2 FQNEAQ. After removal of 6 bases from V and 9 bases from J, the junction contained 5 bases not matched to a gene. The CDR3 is CASRPGTGGTQYF. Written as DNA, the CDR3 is TGTGCCAGCAGACCGGGGACAGGGGGAACGCAGTATTTT.

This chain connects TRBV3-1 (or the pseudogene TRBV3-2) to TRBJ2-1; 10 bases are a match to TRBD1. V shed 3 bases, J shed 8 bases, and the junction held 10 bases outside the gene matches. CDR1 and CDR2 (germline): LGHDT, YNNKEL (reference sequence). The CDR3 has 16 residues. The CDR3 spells CASSQPDRGRFYEQFF. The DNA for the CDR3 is TGTGCCAGCAGCCAGCCAGACAGGGGGCGATTCTATGAGCAGTTCTTC.

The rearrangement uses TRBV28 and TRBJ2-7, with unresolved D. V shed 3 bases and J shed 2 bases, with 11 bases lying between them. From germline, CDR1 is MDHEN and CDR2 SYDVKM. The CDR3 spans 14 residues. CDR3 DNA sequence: TGTGCCAGCAGTTTGGCCCCCATTCCCTACGAGCAGTACTTC. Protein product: CASSLAPIPYEQYF.

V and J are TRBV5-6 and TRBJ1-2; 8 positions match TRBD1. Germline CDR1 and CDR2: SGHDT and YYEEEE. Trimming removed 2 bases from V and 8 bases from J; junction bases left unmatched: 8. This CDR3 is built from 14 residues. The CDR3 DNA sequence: TGTGCCAGCAGCTTAGGCCAGGGGGCGGGAGGCTACACCTTC. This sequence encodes CASSLGQGAGGYTF.

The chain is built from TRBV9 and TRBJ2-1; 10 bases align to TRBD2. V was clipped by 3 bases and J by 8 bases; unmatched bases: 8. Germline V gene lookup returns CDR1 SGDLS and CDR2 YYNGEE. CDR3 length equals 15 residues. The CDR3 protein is CASSASSGSAHEQFF. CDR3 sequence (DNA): TGTGCCAGCAGCGCCTCTAGCGGGAGTGCTCATGAGCAGTTCTTC.

The CDR3, as DNA: TGTGCCAGCAGTGATTCGGGACAGGGGGCGTGGGGCTACACCTTC. This translates into CASSDSGQGAWGYTF. The chain combines TRBV2 with TRBJ1-2; 12 bases align to TRBD1. The CDR3 has 15 residues. Germline V gene lookup returns CDR1 SNHLY and CDR2 FYNNEI. Germline trimming cut 3 bases from V and 8 bases from J; bases unmatched to any gene: 7.

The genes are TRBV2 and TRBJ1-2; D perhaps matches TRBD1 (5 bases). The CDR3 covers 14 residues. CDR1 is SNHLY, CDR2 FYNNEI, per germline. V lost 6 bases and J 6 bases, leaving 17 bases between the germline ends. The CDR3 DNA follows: TGTGCCAGCAGCCAGGGATCCTCGCTAGATGGCTACACCTTC. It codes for CASSQGSSLDGYTF.

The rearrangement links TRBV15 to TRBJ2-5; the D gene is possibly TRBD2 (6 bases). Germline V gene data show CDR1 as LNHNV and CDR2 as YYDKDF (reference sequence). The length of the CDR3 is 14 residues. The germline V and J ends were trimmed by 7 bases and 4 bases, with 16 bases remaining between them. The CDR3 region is CATTTGGARETQYF. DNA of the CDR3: TGTGCCACCACGACCGGGGGAGCTAGAGAGACCCAGTACTTC.

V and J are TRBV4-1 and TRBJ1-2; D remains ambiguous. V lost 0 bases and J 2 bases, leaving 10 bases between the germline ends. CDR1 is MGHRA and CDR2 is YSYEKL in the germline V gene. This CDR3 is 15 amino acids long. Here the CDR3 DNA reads TGCGCCAGCAGCCAAGAAGCGCCGGGGAACTATGGCTACACCTTC. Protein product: CASSQEAPGNYGYTF.

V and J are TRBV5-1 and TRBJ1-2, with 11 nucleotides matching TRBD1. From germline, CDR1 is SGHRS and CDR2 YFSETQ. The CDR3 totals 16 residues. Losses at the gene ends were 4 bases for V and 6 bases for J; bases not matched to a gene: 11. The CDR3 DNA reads TGCGCCAGCAGCCCGAGAACAGGACAGGGGGCAAATGGCTACACCTTC. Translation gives CASSPRTGQGANGYTF.

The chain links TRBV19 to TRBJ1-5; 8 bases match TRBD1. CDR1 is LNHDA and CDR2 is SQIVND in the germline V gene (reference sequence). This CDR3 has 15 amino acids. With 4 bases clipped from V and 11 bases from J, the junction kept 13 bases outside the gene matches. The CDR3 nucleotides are TGTGCCAGTAGTACCCCAGGGGGCGAGTCGGTGGCCCAGCATTTT. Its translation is CASSTPGGESVAQHF. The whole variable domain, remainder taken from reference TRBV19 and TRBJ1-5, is DGGITQSPKYLFRKEGQNVTLSCEQNLNHDAMYWYRQDPGQGLRLIYYSQIVNDFQKGDIAEGYSVSREKKESFPLTVTSAQKNPTAFYLCASSTPGGESVAQHFGDGTRLSIL.

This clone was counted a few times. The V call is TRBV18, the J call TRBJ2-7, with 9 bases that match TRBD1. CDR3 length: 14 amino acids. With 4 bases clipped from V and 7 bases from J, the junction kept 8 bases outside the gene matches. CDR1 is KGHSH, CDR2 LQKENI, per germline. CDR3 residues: CASSLSGQGREQYF. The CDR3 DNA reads TGTGCCAGCTCACTTTCGGGACAGGGTAGGGAGCAGTACTTC. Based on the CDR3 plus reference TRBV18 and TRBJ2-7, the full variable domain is NAGVMQNPRHLVRRRGQEARLRCSPMKGHSHVYWYRQLPEEGLKFMVYLQKENIIDESGMPKERFSAEFPKEGPSILRIQQVVRGDSAAYFCASSLSGQGREQYFGPGTRLTVT.

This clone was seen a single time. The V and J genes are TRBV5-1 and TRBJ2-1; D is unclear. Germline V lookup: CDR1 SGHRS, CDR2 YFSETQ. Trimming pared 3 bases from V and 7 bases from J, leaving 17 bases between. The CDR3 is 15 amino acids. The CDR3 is CASSSGIPPANEQFF. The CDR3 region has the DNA TGCGCCAGCAGCTCAGGAATACCCCCAGCTAATGAGCAGTTCTTC. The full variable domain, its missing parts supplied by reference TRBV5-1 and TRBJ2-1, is KAGVTQTPRYLIKTRGQQVTLSCSPISGHRSVSWYQQTPGQGLQFLFEYFSETQRNKGNFPGRFSGRQFSNSRSEMNVSTLELGDSALYLCASSSGIPPANEQFFGPGTRLTVL.

The chain's CDR3 is CASSPGQRHYGYTF. DNA of the CDR3: TGTGCCAGTAGTCCGGGACAGAGGCACTATGGCTACACCTTC. The J gene is TRBJ1-2, the V gene TRBV19; 7 nucleotides align to TRBD1. The germline gives CDR1 LNHDA, CDR2 SQIVND (reference sequence). V trimming: 5 bases; J trimming: 3 bases; junction bases outside the gene matches: 6. The CDR3 covers 14 residues.

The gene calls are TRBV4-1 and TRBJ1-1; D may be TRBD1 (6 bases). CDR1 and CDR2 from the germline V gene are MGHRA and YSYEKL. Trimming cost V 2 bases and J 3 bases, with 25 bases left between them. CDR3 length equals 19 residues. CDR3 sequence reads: CASSQYQLQRGGSDTEAFF. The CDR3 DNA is TGCGCCAGCAGCCAATACCAACTCCAACGCGGGGGCTCGGACACTGAAGCTTTCTTT.

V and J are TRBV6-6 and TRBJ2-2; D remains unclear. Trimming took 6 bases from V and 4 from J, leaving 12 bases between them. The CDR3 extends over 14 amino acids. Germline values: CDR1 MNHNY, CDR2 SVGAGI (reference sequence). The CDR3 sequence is CASRRSSGTGELFF. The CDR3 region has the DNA TGTGCCAGCAGAAGGTCGTCGGGCACCGGGGAGCTGTTTTTT.

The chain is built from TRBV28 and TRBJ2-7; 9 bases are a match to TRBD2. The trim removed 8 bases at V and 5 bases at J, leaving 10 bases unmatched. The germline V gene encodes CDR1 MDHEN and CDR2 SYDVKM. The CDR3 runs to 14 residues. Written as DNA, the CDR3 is TGTGCCAGCCCTCCTCTAGCGGGATTCGACGAGCAGTACTTC. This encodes CASPPLAGFDEQYF.

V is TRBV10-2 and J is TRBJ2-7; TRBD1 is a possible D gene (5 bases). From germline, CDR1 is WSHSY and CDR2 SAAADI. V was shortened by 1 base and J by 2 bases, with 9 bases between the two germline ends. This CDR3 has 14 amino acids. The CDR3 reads CASSEFRETYEQYF. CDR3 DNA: TGCGCCAGCAGTGAGTTCAGGGAAACCTACGAGCAGTACTTC.

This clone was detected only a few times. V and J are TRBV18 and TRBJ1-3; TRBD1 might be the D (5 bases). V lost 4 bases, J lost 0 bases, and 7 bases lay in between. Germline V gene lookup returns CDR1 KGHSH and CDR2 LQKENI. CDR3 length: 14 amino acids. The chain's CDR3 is CASSLDISGNTIYF. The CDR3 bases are TGTGCCAGCTCACTGGACATCTCTGGAAACACCATATATTTT.

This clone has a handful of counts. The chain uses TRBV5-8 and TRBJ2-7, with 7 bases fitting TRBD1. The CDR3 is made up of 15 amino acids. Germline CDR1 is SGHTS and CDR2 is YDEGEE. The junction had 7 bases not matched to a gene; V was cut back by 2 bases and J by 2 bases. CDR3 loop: CASSFVGQATYEQYF. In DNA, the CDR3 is TGTGCCAGCAGCTTTGTTGGACAGGCTACCTACGAGCAGTACTTC.

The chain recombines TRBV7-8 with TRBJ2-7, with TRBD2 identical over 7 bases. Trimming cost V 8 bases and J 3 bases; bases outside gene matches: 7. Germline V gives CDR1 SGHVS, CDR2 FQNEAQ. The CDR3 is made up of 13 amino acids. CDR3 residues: CASGDGGYYEQYF. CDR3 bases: TGTGCCAGCGGGGACGGGGGGTACTACGAGCAGTACTTC.

This CDR3 is CASSYKGMQETQYF. The CDR3 region has the DNA TGTGCCAGCAGTTACAAGGGGATGCAAGAGACCCAGTACTTC. V is TRBV6-5 and J is TRBJ2-5; TRBD1 is a possible D gene (5 bases). Germline loops: CDR1 MNHEY, CDR2 SVGAGI. The CDR3 loop spans 14 amino acids. With 2 bases removed from V and 2 bases from J, the gap between germline ends came to 9 bases.

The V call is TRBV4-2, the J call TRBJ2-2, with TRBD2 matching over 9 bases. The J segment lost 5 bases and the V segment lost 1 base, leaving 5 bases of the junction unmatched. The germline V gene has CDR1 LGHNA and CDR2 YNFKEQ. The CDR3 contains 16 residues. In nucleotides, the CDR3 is TGTGCCAGCAGCCAAGGAATAGCGGGAGTTACCGGGGAGCTGTTTTTT. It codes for CASSQGIAGVTGELFF.

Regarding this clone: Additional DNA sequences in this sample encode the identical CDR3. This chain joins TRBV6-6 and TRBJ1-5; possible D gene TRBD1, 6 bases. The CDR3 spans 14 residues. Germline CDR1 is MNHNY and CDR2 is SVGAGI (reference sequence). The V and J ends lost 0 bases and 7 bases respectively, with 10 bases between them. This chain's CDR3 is CASSYSGGRQPQHF. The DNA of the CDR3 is TGTGCCAGCAGTTACTCAGGGGGTCGGCAGCCCCAGCATTTT.